This T cell receptor beta chain was profiled in a study of blood T cell repertoires in COVID-19. Study information: COVID-19 samples, acute and convalescent, were from the United States, Italy and Spain.

A single count supports this clone. This CDR3 spans 14 amino acids. In germline, CDR1 is MNHEY, CDR2 SVGAGI. The V and J ends lost 5 bases and 0 bases respectively, with 10 bases between them. Source study methods: Estimation of nucleated cell counts was performed using reference gene primer amplification. The repertoire was sequenced with immunoSEQ multiplex PCR; TCRdb's copy has only in-frame clones and lacks some. V, J and clone size are those of that table, while D and trimming were read from the DNA. The sample lists approximately 490,000 clones; around 90% were seen once. The source is a woman aged 18-29 years who had recovered from COVID-19. This rearrangement joins TRBV6-5 to TRBJ1-2, with D tentatively TRBD1 (5 bases). The specimen sequenced was PBMCs or T cells enriched from blood (not recorded which). The CDR3 DNA is TGTGCCAGCAGTCCCGAGACAGCTAACTATGGCTACACCTTC. Translated: CASSPETANYGYTF.